These 26 T cell receptor beta chains came from one sample sequenced in a study of blood T cell repertoires in COVID-19. Here immunoSEQ multiplex PCR was the method, and the copy in TCRdb shows in-frame clones only, minus some. The table lists some 370,000 clones, roughly 90% of them singletons. The material sequenced was peripheral blood. Receptors originate from a man aged 35-49 years with acute or convalescent COVID-19.

J is TRBJ1-6 and V is TRBV7-9; 7 bases are shared with TRBD1. The V and J ends lost 6 bases and 7 bases, in that order; junction bases with no gene match: 3. This CDR3 contains 13 residues. Germline V gene sequence: CDR1 SEHNR, CDR2 FQNEAQ (reference sequence). The CDR3 here is CASRGTANSPLHF. DNA of the CDR3: TGTGCCAGCAGGGGGACAGCAAATTCACCCCTCCACTTT.

Regarding this clone: This same CDR3 is encoded by further DNA sequences in the sample. This chain uses TRBV9 with TRBJ2-1, with a tentative D call TRBD2 (5 bases). CDR3 length equals 16 residues. V lost 0 bases and J 1 base, leaving 11 bases between the germline ends. Germline lookup yields CDR1 SGDLS and CDR2 YYNGEE. The CDR3 nucleotides are TGTGCCAGCAGCGTAGTCTCGGGGAGTTCCTACAATGAGCAGTTCTTC. It encodes CASSVVSGSSYNEQFF.

This sequence joins TRBV4-1 and TRBJ2-5; the D gene is possibly TRBD2 (6 bases). The CDR3 consists of 16 residues. V lost 1 base, J lost 5 bases, and 17 bases lay in between. CDR1 and CDR2 (germline): MGHRA, YSYEKL. The CDR3 DNA is TGCGCCAGCAGCCAAGCAGGAGCGGGTAAAGGGGAGACCCAGTACTTC. Residues: CASSQAGAGKGETQYF.

The V and J genes are TRBV4-1 and TRBJ1-2; D perhaps matches TRBD1 (6 bases). V lost 0 bases and J 4 bases, leaving 15 bases between the germline ends. CDR3 length equals 16 residues. Per the germline V gene, CDR1 is MGHRA and CDR2 is YSYEKL. CDR3 nucleotides: TGCGCCAGCAGCCAAGATGTGCAGGGGTTTACCTATGGCTACACCTTC. This sequence encodes CASSQDVQGFTYGYTF.

This clone was counted a few times. The rearrangement joins TRBV29-1 to TRBJ2-2; no firm D call. This CDR3 comprises 12 residues. The V end lost 4 bases, the J end lost 0 bases, and 3 bases lay between the germline ends. Germline lookup yields CDR1 SQVTM and CDR2 ANQGSEA. The CDR3 region has the DNA TGCAGCGTTGCATCGAACACCGGGGAGCTGTTTTTT. Its protein is CSVASNTGELFF.

This clone came up once. The J gene is TRBJ1-1, the V gene TRBV10-2, with 8 bases lining up with TRBD1. The J segment lost 1 base and the V segment lost 3 bases, leaving 7 bases of the junction unmatched. This CDR3 comprises 16 residues. The germline CDR1 and CDR2 sequences are WSHSY and SAAADI. The CDR3 DNA reads as TGCGCCAGCAGTGACGGACAGGGACGGGCGAACACTGAAGCTTTCTTT. It is translated as CASSDGQGRANTEAFF.

The genes are TRBV5-1 and TRBJ2-7; maybe TRBD1 (6 bases). Looked up from germline, CDR1 is SGHRS and CDR2 is YFSETQ. V was clipped by 2 bases and J by 2 bases, with 8 bases between them. The CDR3 covers 13 residues. The CDR3 sequence: CASSFNRAYEQYF. Here the CDR3 DNA reads TGCGCCAGCAGCTTTAACAGGGCCTACGAGCAGTACTTC. Supplemented by reference TRBV5-1 and TRBJ2-7, the full variable domain reads KAGVTQTPRYLIKTRGQQVTLSCSPISGHRSVSWYQQTPGQGLQFLFEYFSETQRNKGNFPGRFSGRQFSNSRSEMNVSTLELGDSALYLCASSFNRAYEQYFGPGTRLTVT.

This chain joins TRBV27 and TRBJ2-7; weak D call: TRBD1 (5 bases). Trimming removed 7 bases at V and 3 bases at J, with 13 bases between. Germline V gene data show CDR1 as MNHEY and CDR2 as SMNVEV (reference sequence). CDR3 size: 13 residues. CDR3 sequence reads: CASKEGHLYEQYF. The CDR3 DNA sequence: TGTGCCAGCAAAGAAGGACATCTCTACGAGCAGTACTTC.

The V and J genes are TRBV10-3 and TRBJ1-1; D is undetermined. The length of the CDR3 is 15 residues. Germline V gives CDR1 ENHRY, CDR2 SYGVKD. V gave up 7 bases and J gave up 0 bases, with 15 bases separating them. CDR3 nucleotides: TGTGCCATCACGCCAGATAGAGGGCTGAACACTGAAGCTTTCTTT. The encoded protein is CAITPDRGLNTEAFF.

This rearrangement joins TRBV19 to TRBJ1-1, with D uncertain. CDR1 is LNHDA, CDR2 SQIVND, per germline (reference sequence). V gave up 1 base and J gave up 7 bases, with 10 bases separating them. This CDR3 region has 13 residues. CDR3 loop: CASSIVESREAFF. CDR3 coding DNA: TGTGCCAGTAGTATAGTAGAGTCCCGTGAAGCTTTCTTT.

The chain links TRBV9 to TRBJ1-5; 10 positions agree with TRBD1. Losses at the gene ends were 4 bases for V and 9 bases for J; bases not matched to a gene: 13. The CDR3 loop spans 16 amino acids. Germline V CDR1 and CDR2: SGDLS, YYNGEE. The CDR3, as DNA: TGTGCCAGCAGCCCGGGGACAGGGGTATCGAGCGGGCCCCAGCATTTT. Encoded protein: CASSPGTGVSSGPQHF.

Regarding this clone: The sample contains more than one DNA sequence encoding this CDR3. V is TRBV5-1 and J is TRBJ1-1; 7 bases map to TRBD1. Germline CDR1 is SGHRS and CDR2 is YFSETQ. The CDR3 covers 16 residues. With 0 bases clipped from V and 1 base from J, the junction kept 6 bases outside the gene matches. The DNA for the CDR3 is TGCGCCAGCAGCTTGGAGGGGGCTCCTTCGAACACTGAAGCTTTCTTT. Protein product: CASSLEGAPSNTEAFF. Full variable domain (rest looked up from reference TRBV5-1 and TRBJ1-1): KAGVTQTPRYLIKTRGQQVTLSCSPISGHRSVSWYQQTPGQGLQFLFEYFSETQRNKGNFPGRFSGRQFSNSRSEMNVSTLELGDSALYLCASSLEGAPSNTEAFFGQGTRLTVV.

The J gene is TRBJ2-7, the V gene TRBV28; TRBD1 aligns across 9 bases. After removal of 2 bases from V and 2 bases from J, the junction contained 4 bases not matched to a gene. The germline CDR1 and CDR2 sequences are MDHEN and SYDVKM. The CDR3 has 15 amino acids. CDR3 sequence (DNA): TGTGCCAGCAGTTTAGAGGGACAGGGTCCCTACGAGCAGTACTTC. It specifies CASSLEGQGPYEQYF.

The J gene is TRBJ2-6, the V gene TRBV7-9; D perhaps matches TRBD1 (6 bases). Per germline, CDR1 SEHNR and CDR2 FQNEAQ (reference sequence). The CDR3 contains 13 residues. Trimming stripped 6 bases from V and 9 bases from J, with 12 bases between. The DNA for the CDR3 is TGTGCCAGCAGTTCAGACAGGCTCAACGTCCTGACTTTC. Amino acid sequence: CASSSDRLNVLTF.

The rearrangement links TRBV6-5 to TRBJ2-7, with 7 bases fitting TRBD2. Trimming removed 8 bases from V and 2 bases from J; junction bases left unmatched: 9. The germline gives CDR1 MNHEY, CDR2 SVGAGI. This CDR3 has 14 residues. The CDR3 region is CASRGAGTTYEQYF. CDR3 coding DNA: TGTGCCAGCCGAGGGGCAGGGACTACCTACGAGCAGTACTTC.

The chain recombines TRBV5-5 with TRBJ1-5; 7 nucleotides align to TRBD1. After removal of 2 bases from V and 6 bases from J, the junction contained 2 bases not matched to a gene. The CDR3 runs 13 residues. Germline V gene data show CDR1 as SGHKS and CDR2 as YYEKEE (reference sequence). The CDR3 region is CASSLQGTQPQHF. The DNA of the CDR3 is TGTGCCAGCAGCTTACAGGGGACTCAGCCCCAGCATTTT.

The chain employs TRBV5-4 and TRBJ1-1, with a weak D call TRBD1 (5 bases). This CDR3 has 14 amino acids. V gave up 4 bases and J gave up 3 bases, with 13 bases separating them. The germline CDR1 and CDR2 sequences are SGHNT and YYREEE (reference sequence). CDR3 residues: CASSPRGGDTEAFF. In nucleotides, the CDR3 is TGTGCCAGCAGCCCGAGGGGAGGGGACACTGAAGCTTTCTTT.

V usage is TRBV27 and J usage is TRBJ2-3; 10 nucleotides match TRBD2. After removal of 10 bases from V and 4 bases from J, the junction contained 14 bases not matched to a gene. From germline, CDR1 is MNHEY and CDR2 SMNVEV (reference sequence). This CDR3 has 16 residues. The CDR3 loop reads CATRMLPGLASDTQYF. The CDR3 nucleotides read TGTGCCACCCGAATGTTACCGGGACTAGCGTCAGATACGCAGTATTTT.

This clone occurred a few times. In nucleotides, the CDR3 is TGTGCCAGCAGCCGCGGGACAGGTCTTTTGAACACTGAAGCTTTCTTT. Amino acid sequence: CASSRGTGLLNTEAFF. The chain recombines TRBV11-2 with TRBJ1-1, with TRBD1 matching over 8 bases. The CDR3 totals 16 residues. Losses at the gene ends were 5 bases for V and 0 bases for J; bases not matched to a gene: 8. Per the germline V gene, CDR1 is SGHAT and CDR2 is FQNNGV.

The V and J genes are TRBV2 and TRBJ2-7; 10 nucleotides align to TRBD1. The V segment lost 7 bases and the J segment 2 bases; nucleotides outside the gene matches: 2. This CDR3 is 13 amino acids long. Germline V gives CDR1 SNHLY, CDR2 FYNNEI. CDR3 sequence reads: CASIGTGAYEQYF. The CDR3 nucleotides are TGTGCCAGCATAGGGACAGGGGCCTACGAGCAGTACTTC.

This sequence joins TRBV4-3 and TRBJ2-3; 8 bases match TRBD1. Germline V CDR1 and CDR2: LGHNA, YSLEER. V lost 0 bases, J lost 3 bases, and 5 bases stayed unmatched. CDR3 length: 16 amino acids. CDR3 region: CASSQEQGAGTDTQYF. DNA of the CDR3: TGCGCCAGCAGCCAAGAGCAGGGGGCGGGTACAGATACGCAGTATTTT.

The chain employs TRBV28 and TRBJ1-3; perhaps TRBD1 as D (6 bases). Germline values: CDR1 MDHEN, CDR2 SYDVKM. The CDR3 consists of 16 residues. V was shortened by 4 bases and J by 5 bases, with 18 bases between the two germline ends. CDR3 in amino acids: CASSSFPIQGRNTIYF. Written as DNA, the CDR3 is TGTGCCAGCAGTTCTTTCCCTATACAGGGAAGAAACACCATATATTTT.

CDR3 amino acids: CASSLSGRVQFF. CDR3 DNA: TGTGCCAGTTCTCTAAGTGGGAGAGTACAGTTCTTC. This rearrangement joins TRBV9 to TRBJ2-1; D is possibly TRBD2 (5 bases). The CDR3 extends over 12 amino acids. Germline assignment: CDR1 SGDLS and CDR2 YYNGEE. V was cut by 8 bases and J by 13 bases, with 19 bases left in between.

This sequence joins TRBV5-6 and TRBJ1-1; 7 bases are a match to TRBD1. Germline assignment: CDR1 SGHDT and CDR2 YYEEEE. V shed 4 bases and J 9 bases; nucleotides not matched to a gene: 6. The CDR3 is 12 residues long. The CDR3 sequence is CASSVGTDKAFF. The CDR3 DNA reads TGTGCCAGCAGCGTCGGGACAGACAAAGCTTTCTTT.

The chain uses TRBV10-3 and TRBJ2-3, with a weak D call TRBD2 (6 bases). V lost 8 bases to trimming and J lost 2 bases, with 11 bases between them. The CDR3 runs 13 residues. From germline, CDR1 is ENHRY and CDR2 SYGVKD. In DNA form, the CDR3 reads TGTGCCATCCTGGGAGGAATCACAGATACGCAGTATTTT. The encoded protein is CAILGGITDTQYF.

The rearrangement joins TRBV5-1 to TRBJ2-5; D ambiguous. CDR3 length: 13 residues. V was pared by 6 bases and J by 2 bases, with 11 bases between. Germline CDR1 SGHRS, CDR2 YFSETQ. The CDR3 loop reads CASKRQAQETQYF. The CDR3 DNA is TGCGCCAGCAAACGTCAGGCTCAAGAGACCCAGTACTTC.